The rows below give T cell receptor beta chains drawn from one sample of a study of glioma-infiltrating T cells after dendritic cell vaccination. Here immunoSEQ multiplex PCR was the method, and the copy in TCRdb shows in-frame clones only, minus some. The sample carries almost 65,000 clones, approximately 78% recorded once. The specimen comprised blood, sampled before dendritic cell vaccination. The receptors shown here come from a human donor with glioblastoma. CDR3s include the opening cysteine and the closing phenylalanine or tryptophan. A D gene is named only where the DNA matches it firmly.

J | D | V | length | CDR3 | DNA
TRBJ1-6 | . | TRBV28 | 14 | CASSFGGGVSPLHF | TGTGCCAGCAGTTTCGGGGGAGGGGTATCACCCCTCCACTTT
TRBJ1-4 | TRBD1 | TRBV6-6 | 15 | CASTLGDRGLEKLFF | TGTGCCAGCACCCTGGGGGACAGGGGGCTTGAAAAACTGTTTTTT
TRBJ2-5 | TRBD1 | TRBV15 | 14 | CATSTQGEGETQYF | TGTGCCACCAGCACCCAGGGGGAAGGGGAGACCCAGTACTTC
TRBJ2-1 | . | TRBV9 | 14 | CASSGGTSLGEQFF | TGTGCCAGCAGCGGAGGGACATCTTTGGGTGAGCAGTTCTTC
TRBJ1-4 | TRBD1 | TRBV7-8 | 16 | CASSPVRQGWTEKLFF | TGTGCCAGCAGCCCAGTTAGACAGGGCTGGACTGAAAAACTGTTTTTT
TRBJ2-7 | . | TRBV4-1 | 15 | CASSQERTASYEQYF | TGCGCCAGCAGCCAAGAAAGGACAGCCTCCTACGAGCAGTACTTC
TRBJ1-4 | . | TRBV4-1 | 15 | CASSPRPRGLEKLFF | TGCGCCAGCAGCCCCAGGCCGCGTGGATTGGAAAAACTGTTTTTT
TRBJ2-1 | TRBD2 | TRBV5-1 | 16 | CASSGLIGGGAYEQFF | TGCGCCAGCAGCGGGCTTATAGGCGGGGGGGCCTATGAGCAGTTCTTC
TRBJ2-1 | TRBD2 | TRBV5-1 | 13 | CASFGTSGNEQFF | TGCGCCAGCTTTGGGACTAGCGGAAATGAGCAGTTCTTC
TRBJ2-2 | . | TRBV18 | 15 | CASSQATGTTGELFF | TGTGCCAGCTCCCAAGCGACAGGTACCACCGGGGAGCTGTTTTTT
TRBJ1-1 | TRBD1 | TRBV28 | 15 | CASSLWTGRNTEAFF | TGTGCCAGCAGTCTATGGACAGGTAGGAACACTGAAGCTTTCTTT